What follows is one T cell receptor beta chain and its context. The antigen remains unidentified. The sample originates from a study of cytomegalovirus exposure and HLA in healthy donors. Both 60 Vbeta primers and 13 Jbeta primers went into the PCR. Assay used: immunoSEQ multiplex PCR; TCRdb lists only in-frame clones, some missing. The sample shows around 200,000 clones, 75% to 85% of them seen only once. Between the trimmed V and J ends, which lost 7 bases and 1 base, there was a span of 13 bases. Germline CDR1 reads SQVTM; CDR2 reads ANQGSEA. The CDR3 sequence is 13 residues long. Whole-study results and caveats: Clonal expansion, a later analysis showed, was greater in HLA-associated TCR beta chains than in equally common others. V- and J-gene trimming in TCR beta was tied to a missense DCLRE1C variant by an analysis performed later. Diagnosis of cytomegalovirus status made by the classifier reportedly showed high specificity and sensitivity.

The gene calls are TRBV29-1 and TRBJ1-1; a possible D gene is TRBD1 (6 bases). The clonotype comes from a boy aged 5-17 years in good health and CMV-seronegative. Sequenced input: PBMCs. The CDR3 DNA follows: TGCAGCGCGGCAGGGGCCCCGAACACTGAAGCTTTCTTT. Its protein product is CSAAGAPNTEAFF.